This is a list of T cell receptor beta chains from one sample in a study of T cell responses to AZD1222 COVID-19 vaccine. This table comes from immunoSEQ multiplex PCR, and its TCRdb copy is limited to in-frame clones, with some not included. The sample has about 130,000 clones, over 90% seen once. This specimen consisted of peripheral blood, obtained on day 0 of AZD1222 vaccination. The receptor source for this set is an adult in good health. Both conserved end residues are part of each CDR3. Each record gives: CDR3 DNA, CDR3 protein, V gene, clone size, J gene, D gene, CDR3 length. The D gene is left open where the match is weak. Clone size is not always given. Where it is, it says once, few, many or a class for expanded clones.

TGTGCCAGCAGCCATATGGGGACAGGCCATAATTCACCCCTCCACTTT	CASSHMGTGHNSPLHF	TRBV3-1/TRBV3-2	-	TRBJ1-6	TRBD1	16
TGTGCCAGCAGCTCGAACCGGGAGACCCAGTACTTC	CASSSNRETQYF	TRBV7-2	once	TRBJ2-5	-	12
TGTGCCAGCAGCTTGGGGTCAGGTTCAGGAAACACCATATATTTT	CASSLGSGSGNTIYF	TRBV5-6	once	TRBJ1-3	-	15
TGTGCCAGCAGCTTAACGGGGACAGAACCGAGCAATCAGCCCCAGCATTTT	CASSLTGTEPSNQPQHF	TRBV11-3	-	TRBJ1-5	TRBD1	17
TGTGCCAGCAGTGAATATGGGTCTGGAAACACCATATATTTT	CASSEYGSGNTIYF	TRBV6-1	once	TRBJ1-3	-	14
TGTGCCAGCAGCCTGGGGACAGGGGTAGGAAACACCATATATTTT	CASSLGTGVGNTIYF	TRBV3-1/TRBV3-2	once	TRBJ1-3	TRBD1	15
TGTGCCAGCTGGACAGGGGATCTTTATGGCTACACCTTC	CASWTGDLYGYTF	TRBV25-1	-	TRBJ1-2	TRBD1	13
TGTGCCAGCAGCGTCGGGGGACTAGCGTTACAAGAGACCCAGTACTTC	CASSVGGLALQETQYF	TRBV9	-	TRBJ2-5	TRBD2	16
TGTGCCAGCAGCTTCACCGGGGGGAGCTCTGGAAACACCATATATTTT	CASSFTGGSSGNTIYF	TRBV5-6	-	TRBJ1-3	-	16
TGTGCCAGCAGCCCGTGGACTAGCGGGGACACCGGGGAGCTGTTTTTT	CASSPWTSGDTGELFF	TRBV7-2	-	TRBJ2-2	TRBD2	16
TGTGCCAGCAGTGTTAGCACAGATACGCAGTATTTT	CASSVSTDTQYF	TRBV2	-	TRBJ2-3	-	12